The TCR beta chain described here comes from a study of T cells in Graves' hyperthyroidism and ophthalmopathy. Study-level points and caveats: For ophthalmopathy, model prediction preceded onset by a median about 6 months. Appearing also in blood were most of the thyroid clonotypes expanded above 0.001.

On the basis of clinical symptoms, serum thyroxine and TRAb, thyroid ultrasound and orbital computed tomography, diagnoses were made. From RNA transcripts, TCR beta CDR3 regions were amplified. During a first-round RT-PCR of the TCR CDR3, the HTBI primer set was used. Using its own MiXCR run on the multiplex PCR reads, TCRdb lists one record per CDR3 protein. Seen here are 380,000 or so distinct CDR3 sequences, approximately 15% observed once, and the top ten hold roughly 25%. In regard to this clonotype: Its antigen is currently unknown.

The specimen sequenced was blood. The sequence derives from a woman aged 25 to 45 with Graves' hyperthyroidism.

The CDR3 DNA follows: TGTGCCAGCACCTCGAGACAGTCTCGAGAAAAACTGTTTTTT. Translated, it gives CASTSRQSREKLFF. The V call is TRBV3-1, the J call TRBJ1-4; the D gene is possibly TRBD1 (5 bases). Germline values: CDR1 LGHDT, CDR2 YNNKEL (reference sequence). The V gene lost 7 bases and the J gene lost 8 bases, with 17 bases spanning the gap. The CDR3 length is 14 residues.